These 30 T cell receptor beta chains originate from one sample sequenced in a study of blood T cell repertoires in COVID-19 (dated by TCRdb to the early 2020s). The library came from the immunoSEQ multiplex PCR assay. The immuneACCESS repertoire file appears here via TCRdb, limited to in-frame rearrangements. These files lack a portion of the clones; in checked studies, under half of the deficit traces to unresolved V genes, and the cause of the others is not known. In this sample the table shows 200,000 to 300,000 clones, about 82% of which occur a single time. The ten largest make up about 6.3% of the sample. Sequencing input: peripheral blood. The receptors here all came from a woman aged 55-69 years with active or convalescent COVID-19.

This clone showed up just once. This chain joins TRBV5-1 and TRBJ2-2, with D unclear. CDR3 length equals 13 residues. V was trimmed by 0 bases and J by 6 bases, leaving 6 bases between them. Germline V gives CDR1 SGHRS, CDR2 YFSETQ. The DNA of the CDR3 is TGCGCCAGCAGCTTGGACATTTCCGGGGAGCTGTTTTTT. Encoded protein: CASSLDISGELFF.

This clone was detected once. The chain couples TRBV5-5 to TRBJ2-3; D may be TRBD2 (5 bases). Germline-derived CDR1 and CDR2 are SGHKS and YYEKEE (reference sequence). The CDR3 loop spans 14 amino acids. Trimming took off 4 bases at V and 3 bases at J, with 12 bases between the two ends. The CDR3 region is CASSLRRVTDTQYF. In DNA form, the CDR3 reads TGTGCCAGCAGCCTCCGGCGGGTAACAGATACGCAGTATTTT.

The table lists this clone with a few counts. The chain couples TRBV28 to TRBJ1-1; 7 bases match TRBD1. CDR3 length equals 17 residues. V lost 3 bases, J lost 0 bases, and 10 bases stayed unmatched. CDR1 and CDR2 (germline): MDHEN, SYDVKM. The CDR3 is CASSLPTGAPMNTEAFF. The CDR3 nucleotides are TGTGCCAGCAGTTTGCCCACAGGGGCCCCGATGAACACTGAAGCTTTCTTT.

The chain employs TRBV3-1 (or the pseudogene TRBV3-2) and TRBJ1-1; no reliable D call. Germline loops: CDR1 LGHDT, CDR2 YNNKEL (reference sequence). CDR3 length: 13 amino acids. Trimming pared 2 bases from V and 7 bases from J, leaving 11 bases between. CDR3 in DNA: TGTGCCAGCAGCCAAACGGGGAAGGGTGAAGCTTTCTTT. This codes for CASSQTGKGEAFF.

This rearrangement joins TRBV9 to TRBJ1-2; 7 bases agree with TRBD1. With 4 bases clipped from V and 4 bases from J, the junction kept 10 bases outside the gene matches. CDR1 is SGDLS and CDR2 is YYNGEE in the germline V gene. The CDR3 has 15 residues. CDR3: CASSSHRGVGYGYTF. The DNA for the CDR3 is TGTGCCAGCAGCTCCCACAGGGGTGTGGGCTATGGCTACACCTTC.

The V call is TRBV11-2, the J call TRBJ1-5; D not resolved. CDR1 is SGHAT, CDR2 FQNNGV, per germline. CDR3 length equals 13 residues. Deletions cut 5 bases from V and 7 bases from J, with 12 bases between. CDR3 sequence: CASSLRFGQPQHF. The CDR3 region has the DNA TGTGCCAGCAGCCTGCGGTTCGGGCAGCCCCAGCATTTT.

Only one count was recorded for this clone. The CDR3 bases are TGTGCCAGCAGTCGGGACAGGCGTGGTGAAAAACTGTTTTTT. It translates to CASSRDRRGEKLFF. This rearrangement joins TRBV28 to TRBJ1-4, with 8 bases aligning to TRBD1. Trimming cost V 5 bases and J 7 bases; bases outside gene matches: 6. This CDR3 has 14 amino acids. The germline V gene has CDR1 MDHEN and CDR2 SYDVKM.

The CDR3 nucleotides are TGCGCCAGCAGCCAAATGGCGGGGGGAGGGCAGCCCCAGCATTTT. It yields the protein CASSQMAGGGQPQHF. The chain employs TRBV4-1 and TRBJ1-5, with D maybe TRBD1 (5 bases). Germline V CDR1 and CDR2: MGHRA, YSYEKL. The CDR3 totals 15 residues. Trimming removed 2 bases at V and 7 bases at J, with 15 bases between.

This chain connects TRBV11-3 to TRBJ2-2; 8 bases line up with TRBD1. Losses at the gene ends were 3 bases for V and 14 bases for J; bases not matched to a gene: 5. The CDR3 consists of 12 residues. Germline V gene sequence: CDR1 SGHNT, CDR2 YENEEA. CDR3 coding DNA: TGTGCCAGCAGCTTGCGGACAGGGCGACTGTTTTTT. As protein: CASSLRTGRLFF.

The chain recombines TRBV6-5 with TRBJ2-1, with a tentative D call TRBD2 (6 bases). The V end was cut by 10 bases, the J end by 1 base, with 11 bases between. Germline CDR1 reads MNHEY; CDR2 reads SVGAGI. CDR3 length: 13 amino acids. The CDR3 loop is CATTEGSYNEQFF. In DNA form, the CDR3 reads TGTGCCACGACGGAGGGTTCCTACAATGAGCAGTTCTTC.

The V call is TRBV18, the J call TRBJ2-1, with TRBD1 identical over 10 bases. Germline-derived CDR1 and CDR2 are KGHSH and LQKENI. The CDR3 is made up of 14 amino acids. With V trimmed by 6 bases and J by 8 bases, 7 bases remained unmatched. The CDR3 protein is CASSPDRGRDEQFF. The CDR3 region has the DNA TGTGCCAGCTCGCCGGACAGGGGGAGGGATGAGCAGTTCTTC.

The V call is TRBV27, the J call TRBJ2-2; D not resolved. The CDR3 is 14 residues long. Trimming stripped 1 base from V and 2 bases from J, with 5 bases between. Germline CDR1 MNHEY, CDR2 SMNVEV (reference sequence). CDR3 in amino acids: CASSLLANTGELFF. The CDR3 coding sequence is TGTGCCAGCAGTTTATTGGCCAACACCGGGGAGCTGTTTTTT.

The V gene is TRBV11-3, the J gene TRBJ1-2, with D unclear. Looked up from germline, CDR1 is SGHNT and CDR2 is YENEEA. Trimming left V 5 bases short and J 2 bases short, with 9 bases between. The CDR3 extends over 13 amino acids. CDR3 amino acids: CASSPGVNYGYTF. The CDR3 DNA reads as TGTGCCAGCAGCCCCGGAGTGAACTATGGCTACACCTTC.

The chain uses TRBV6-1 and TRBJ1-2, with D unresolved. From germline, CDR1 is MNHNS and CDR2 SASEGT. The CDR3 contains 14 residues. V lost 3 bases, J lost 4 bases, and 12 bases lay in between. CDR3 region: CASSDRSAGYGYTF. The CDR3 bases are TGTGCCAGCAGTGACCGTAGTGCCGGCTATGGCTACACCTTC.

The rearrangement joins TRBV7-8 to TRBJ2-5, with a possible D match to TRBD2 (7 bases). The CDR3 loop spans 15 amino acids. V lost 5 bases, J lost 5 bases, and 18 bases lay in between. Per the germline V gene, CDR1 is SGHVS and CDR2 is FQNEAQ. The CDR3 nucleotides are TGTGCCAGCAGCGCCCACAGGGAGGGTCGGGAGACCCAGTACTTC. Protein: CASSAHREGRETQYF.

The chain carries TRBV19 and TRBJ2-3, with 8 bases aligning to TRBD1. V dropped 8 bases and J dropped 2; count of bases not matched to a gene: 15. This CDR3 has 17 residues. Germline V CDR1 and CDR2: LNHDA, SQIVND (reference sequence). The CDR3 DNA sequence: TGTGCCAGTGCCGACAGGGGTATGGGCTATGTCACAGATACGCAGTATTTT. Its translation is CASADRGMGYVTDTQYF.

J is TRBJ2-3 and V is TRBV14; D unclear. The germline V and J ends were trimmed by 10 bases and 6 bases, with 11 bases remaining between them. The CDR3 has 11 residues. Germline assignment: CDR1 SGHDN and CDR2 FVKESK. CDR3 residues: CATDAGDTQYF. The CDR3 coding sequence is TGTGCCACCGACGCCGGGGATACGCAGTATTTT.

A single count supports this clone. CDR3 amino acids: CASSEGQGGSYNSPLHF. The DNA of the CDR3 is TGTGCCAGCAGCGAGGGACAGGGTGGTTCCTATAATTCACCCCTCCACTTT. This chain uses TRBV9 with TRBJ1-6; 9 positions agree with TRBD1. Germline CDR1 SGDLS, CDR2 YYNGEE. After removal of 3 bases from V and 1 base from J, the junction contained 5 bases not matched to a gene. The CDR3 covers 17 residues.

V is TRBV4-1 and J is TRBJ2-7, with 9 bases fitting TRBD2. This CDR3 is built from 20 residues. The junction had 19 bases not matched to a gene; V was cut back by 2 bases and J by 2 bases. Germline CDR1 MGHRA, CDR2 YSYEKL. The CDR3 here is CASSQRGGWVAGAGAYEQYF. CDR3 DNA sequence: TGCGCCAGCAGCCAAAGAGGAGGCTGGGTAGCGGGAGCCGGGGCCTACGAGCAGTACTTC.

The J gene is TRBJ2-1, the V gene TRBV5-1; TRBD2 aligns across 12 bases. The CDR3 contains 16 residues. CDR1 SGHRS and CDR2 YFSETQ come from the germline V gene. The trim removed 4 bases at V and 8 bases at J, leaving 10 bases unmatched. The CDR3 DNA follows: TGCGCCAGCAGCACCCAGACTAGCGGGAGAGTGGATGAGCAGTTCTTC. This translates into CASSTQTSGRVDEQFF.

This rearrangement joins TRBV5-1 to TRBJ1-2, with D possibly being TRBD1 (5 bases). The V and J ends lost 8 bases and 0 bases respectively, with 11 bases between them. The CDR3 is 13 residues long. The germline V gene has CDR1 SGHRS and CDR2 YFSETQ. The CDR3 DNA reads as TGCGCCAGTTCGGGGGAATCTAACTATGGCTACACCTTC. Its translation: CASSGESNYGYTF.

This rearrangement joins TRBV25-1 to TRBJ2-3; D is perhaps TRBD2 (6 bases). V was trimmed by 3 bases and J by 1 base, leaving 14 bases between them. This CDR3 comprises 16 residues. The V gene's germline CDR1 is MGHDK and CDR2 SYGVNS. CDR3 residues: CASSDNKGGGTDTQYF. In nucleotides, the CDR3 is TGTGCCAGCAGTGACAATAAGGGAGGTGGCACAGATACGCAGTATTTT.

This sequence joins TRBV7-6 and TRBJ2-1; the match to TRBD2 covers 15 bases. Germline V gene lookup returns CDR1 SGHVS and CDR2 FNYEAQ. CDR3 length: 20 residues. V dropped 1 base and J dropped 5; count of bases not matched to a gene: 12. As DNA, the CDR3 is TGTGCCAGCAGCTTAGTAGCGCGGACTAGCGGGAGGGCGGATAACAATGAGCAGTTCTTC. Amino acids: CASSLVARTSGRADNNEQFF.

This chain uses TRBV2 with TRBJ2-1, with a possible D match to TRBD1 (6 bases). The ends were cut back, 7 bases at V and 7 bases at J, with 17 bases in the middle. The germline CDR1 and CDR2 sequences are SNHLY and FYNNEI. The CDR3 sequence is 14 residues long. CDR3 protein: CASTRGETLNEQFF. The DNA of the CDR3 is TGTGCCAGCACCAGGGGAGAGACACTTAATGAGCAGTTCTTC.

This chain uses TRBV3-1 (or the pseudogene TRBV3-2) with TRBJ1-2; TRBD1 matches at 11 bases. The V gene's germline CDR1 is LGHDT and CDR2 YNNKEL (reference sequence). This CDR3 spans 18 amino acids. Trimming cost V 4 bases and J 4 bases; bases outside gene matches: 14. CDR3 region: CASSPQLPRTGGGYGYTF. The CDR3 DNA is TGTGCCAGCAGCCCCCAACTCCCCAGGACAGGGGGCGGCTATGGCTACACCTTC.

The chain has TRBV11-2 and TRBJ2-7; 9 positions agree with TRBD1. Germline V gives CDR1 SGHAT, CDR2 FQNNGV. The CDR3 is 13 residues long. Trimming took 8 bases from V and 4 from J; bases not matched to a gene: 6. Written as DNA, the CDR3 is TGTGCCAGCGCGCCACAGGGGGCTTACGAGCAGTACTTC. It encodes CASAPQGAYEQYF. The whole variable domain, remainder taken from reference TRBV11-2 and TRBJ2-7, is EAGVAQSPRYKIIEKRQSVAFWCNPISGHATLYWYQQILGQGPKLLIQFQNNGVVDDSQLPKDRFSAERLKGVDSTLKIQPAKLEDSAVYLCASAPQGAYEQYFGPGTRLTVT.

V usage is TRBV28 and J usage is TRBJ1-1, with D hard to call. This CDR3 contains 15 residues. The V gene lost 6 bases and the J gene lost 0 bases, with 14 bases spanning the gap. From germline, CDR1 is MDHEN and CDR2 SYDVKM. In DNA, the CDR3 is TGTGCCAGCAGCCCTAACGGGTGGGTGAACACTGAAGCTTTCTTT. This gives the protein CASSPNGWVNTEAFF.

The rearrangement links TRBV28 to TRBJ2-7, with a possible D match to TRBD1 (5 bases). V lost 6 bases and J lost 4, with 19 bases in between. This CDR3 spans 15 amino acids. Germline V gives CDR1 MDHEN, CDR2 SYDVKM. CDR3: CASSPIPGMVYEQYV. The CDR3 DNA is TGTGCCAGCAGCCCTATCCCAGGGATGGTATACGAGCAGTACGTC.

The chain couples TRBV7-9 to TRBJ1-1; D is possibly TRBD1 (5 bases). V was clipped by 8 bases and J by 6 bases, with 10 bases between them. Germline V gives CDR1 SEHNR, CDR2 FQNEAQ (reference sequence). The CDR3 is 11 amino acids. CDR3 in DNA: TGTGCCAGCGGAACAGGCCCTGAAGCTTTCTTT. As protein: CASGTGPEAFF.

This chain links TRBV6-5 with TRBJ1-1, with a possible D match to TRBD1 (6 bases). This CDR3 is built from 13 residues. Trimming removed 4 bases from V and 3 bases from J, with 9 bases in between. CDR1 and CDR2 from the germline V gene are MNHEY and SVGAGI. CDR3 sequence (DNA): TGTGCCAGCAGTTCCTACAGGGACACTGAAGCTTTCTTT. This encodes CASSSYRDTEAFF.